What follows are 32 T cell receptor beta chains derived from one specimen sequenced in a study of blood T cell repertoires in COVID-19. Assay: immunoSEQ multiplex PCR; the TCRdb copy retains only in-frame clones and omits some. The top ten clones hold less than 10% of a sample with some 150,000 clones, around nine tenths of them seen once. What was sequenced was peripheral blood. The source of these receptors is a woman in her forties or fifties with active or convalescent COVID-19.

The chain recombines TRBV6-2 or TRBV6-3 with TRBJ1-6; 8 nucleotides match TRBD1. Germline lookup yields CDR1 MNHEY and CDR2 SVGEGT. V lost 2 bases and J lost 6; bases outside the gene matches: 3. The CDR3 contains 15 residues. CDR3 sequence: CASSYGGTGNSPLHF. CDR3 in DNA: TGTGCCAGCAGTTACGGAGGGACAGGTAATTCACCCCTCCACTTT.

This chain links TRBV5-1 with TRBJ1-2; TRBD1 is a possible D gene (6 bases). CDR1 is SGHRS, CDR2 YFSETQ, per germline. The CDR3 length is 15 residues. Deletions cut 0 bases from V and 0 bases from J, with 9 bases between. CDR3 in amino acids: CASSLVGGSNYGYTF. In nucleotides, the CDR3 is TGCGCCAGCAGCTTGGTAGGGGGATCTAACTATGGCTACACCTTC.

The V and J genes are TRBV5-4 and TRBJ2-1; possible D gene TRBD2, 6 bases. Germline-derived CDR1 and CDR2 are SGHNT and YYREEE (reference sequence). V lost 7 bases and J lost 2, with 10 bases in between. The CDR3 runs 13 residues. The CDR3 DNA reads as TGTGCCAGCCGGGAGCCTACCTACAATGAGCAGTTCTTC. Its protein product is CASREPTYNEQFF.

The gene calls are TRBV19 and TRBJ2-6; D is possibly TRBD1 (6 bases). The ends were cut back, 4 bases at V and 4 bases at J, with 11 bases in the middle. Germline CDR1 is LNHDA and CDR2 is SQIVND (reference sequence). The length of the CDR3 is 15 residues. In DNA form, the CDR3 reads TGTGCCAGTAGTACCTGGACAGTAGGGGCCAACGTCCTGACTTTC. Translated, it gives CASSTWTVGANVLTF.

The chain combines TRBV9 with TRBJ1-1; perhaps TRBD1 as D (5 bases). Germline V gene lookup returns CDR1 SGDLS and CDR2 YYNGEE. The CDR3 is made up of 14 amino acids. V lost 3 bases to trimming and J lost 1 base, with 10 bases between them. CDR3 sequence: CASSGTGGNTEAFF. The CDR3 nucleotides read TGTGCCAGCAGCGGGACCGGGGGGAACACTGAAGCTTTCTTT.

For the CDR3, the DNA is TGTGCCAGCAGCCAAGATCTGCCTAGCGGGAGGTACTTC. Protein: CASSQDLPSGRYF. The J gene is TRBJ2-7, the V gene TRBV4-2; 10 bases are shared with TRBD2. V shed 0 bases, J shed 12 bases, and the junction held 5 bases outside the gene matches. Looked up from germline, CDR1 is LGHNA and CDR2 is YNFKEQ. The CDR3 runs to 13 residues.

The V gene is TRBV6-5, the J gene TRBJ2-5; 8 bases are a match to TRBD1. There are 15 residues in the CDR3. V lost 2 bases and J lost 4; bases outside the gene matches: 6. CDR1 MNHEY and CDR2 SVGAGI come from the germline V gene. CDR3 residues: CASSYTETGAETQYF. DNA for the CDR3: TGTGCCAGCAGTTACACTGAGACAGGGGCAGAGACCCAGTACTTC.

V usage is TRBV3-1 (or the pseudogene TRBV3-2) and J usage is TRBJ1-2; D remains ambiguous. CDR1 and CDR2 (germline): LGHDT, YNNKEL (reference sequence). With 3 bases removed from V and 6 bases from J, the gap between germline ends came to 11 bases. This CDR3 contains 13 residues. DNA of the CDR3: TGTGCCAGCAGCCAGATGTTGGGAGATGGCTACACCTTC. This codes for CASSQMLGDGYTF.

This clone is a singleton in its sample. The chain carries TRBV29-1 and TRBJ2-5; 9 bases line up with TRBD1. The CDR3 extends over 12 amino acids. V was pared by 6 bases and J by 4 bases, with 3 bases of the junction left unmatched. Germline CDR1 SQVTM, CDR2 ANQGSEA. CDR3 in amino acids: CSVHRGRETQYF. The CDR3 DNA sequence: TGCAGCGTCCACAGGGGGCGAGAGACCCAGTACTTC.

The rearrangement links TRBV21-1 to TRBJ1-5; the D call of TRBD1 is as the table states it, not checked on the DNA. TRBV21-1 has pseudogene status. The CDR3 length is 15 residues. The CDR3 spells CAGTPRGQGSQPQHF. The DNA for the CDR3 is TGTGCCGGAACGCCGCGGGGACAGGGCTCTCAGCCCCAGCATTTT.

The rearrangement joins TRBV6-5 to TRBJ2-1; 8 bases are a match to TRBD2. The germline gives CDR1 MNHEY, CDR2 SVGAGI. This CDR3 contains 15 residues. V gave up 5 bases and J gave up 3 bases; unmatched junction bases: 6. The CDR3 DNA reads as TGTGCCAGCAGTCAGAGCGGGGGTAGCTACAATGAGCAGTTCTTC. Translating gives CASSQSGGSYNEQFF.

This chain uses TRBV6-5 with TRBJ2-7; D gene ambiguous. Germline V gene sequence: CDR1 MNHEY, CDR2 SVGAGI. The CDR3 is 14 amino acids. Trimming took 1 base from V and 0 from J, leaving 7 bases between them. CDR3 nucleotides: TGTGCCAGCAGTTACTTCCTGTCCTCCTACGAGCAGTACTTC. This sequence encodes CASSYFLSSYEQYF.

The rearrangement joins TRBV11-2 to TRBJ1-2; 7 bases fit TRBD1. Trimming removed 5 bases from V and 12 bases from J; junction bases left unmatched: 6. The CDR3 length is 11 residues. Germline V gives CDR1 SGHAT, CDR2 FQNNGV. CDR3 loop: CASSPKGANTF. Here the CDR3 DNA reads TGTGCCAGCAGCCCGAAGGGGGCCAACACCTTC.

As DNA, the CDR3 is TGTGCCAGCAGTAGGAGCGGGATGGCAGGTCAGCCCCAGCATTTT. Translation gives CASSRSGMAGQPQHF. The rearrangement links TRBV28 to TRBJ1-5; D gene ambiguous. Per germline, CDR1 MDHEN and CDR2 SYDVKM. V was pared by 5 bases and J by 6 bases, with 17 bases between. The CDR3 totals 15 residues.

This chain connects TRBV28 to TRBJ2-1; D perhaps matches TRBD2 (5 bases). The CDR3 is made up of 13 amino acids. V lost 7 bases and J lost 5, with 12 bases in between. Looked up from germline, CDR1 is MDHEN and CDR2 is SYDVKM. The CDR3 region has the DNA TGTGCCAGCACCTGGAGTAGCGACAATGAGCAGTTCTTC. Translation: CASTWSSDNEQFF.

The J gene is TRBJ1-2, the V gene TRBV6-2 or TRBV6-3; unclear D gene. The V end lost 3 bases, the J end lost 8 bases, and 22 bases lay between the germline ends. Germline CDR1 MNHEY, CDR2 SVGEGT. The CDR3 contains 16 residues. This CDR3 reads CASSYLRFPLPRGYTF. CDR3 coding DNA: TGTGCCAGCAGTTATCTGAGGTTTCCGCTCCCGAGGGGCTACACCTTC.

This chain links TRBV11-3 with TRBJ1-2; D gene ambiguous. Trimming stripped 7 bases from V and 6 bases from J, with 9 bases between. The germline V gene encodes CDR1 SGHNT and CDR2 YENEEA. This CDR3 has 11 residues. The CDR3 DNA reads TGTGCCAGCATCGGAGGGAATGGCTACACCTTC. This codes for CASIGGNGYTF.

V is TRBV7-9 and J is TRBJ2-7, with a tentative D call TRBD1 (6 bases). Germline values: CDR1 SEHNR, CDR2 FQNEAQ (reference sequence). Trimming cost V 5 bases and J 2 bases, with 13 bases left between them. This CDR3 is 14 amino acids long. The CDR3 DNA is TGTGCCAGCAGCGCAAGACAGGATCCCTACGAGCAGTACTTC. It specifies CASSARQDPYEQYF.

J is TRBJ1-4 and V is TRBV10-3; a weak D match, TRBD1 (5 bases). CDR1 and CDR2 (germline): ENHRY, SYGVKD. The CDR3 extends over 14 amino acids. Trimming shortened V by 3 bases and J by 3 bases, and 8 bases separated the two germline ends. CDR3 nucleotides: TGTGCCATCAGTGACAGGGAGGCTAATGAAAAACTGTTTTTT. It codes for CAISDREANEKLFF.

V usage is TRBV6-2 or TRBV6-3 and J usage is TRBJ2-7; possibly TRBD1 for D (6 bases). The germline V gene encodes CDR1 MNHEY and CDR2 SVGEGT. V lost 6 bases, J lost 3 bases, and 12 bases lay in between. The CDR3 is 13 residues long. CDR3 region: CASSKDSYYEQYF. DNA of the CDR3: TGTGCCAGCAGCAAGGACAGCTACTACGAGCAGTACTTC.

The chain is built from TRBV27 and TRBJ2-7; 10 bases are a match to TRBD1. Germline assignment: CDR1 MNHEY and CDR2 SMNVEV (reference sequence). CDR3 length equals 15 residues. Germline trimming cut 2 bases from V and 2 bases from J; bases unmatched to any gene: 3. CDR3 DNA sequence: TGTGCCAGCAGTTTAGTGGGACAGGGGACCTACGAGCAGTACTTC. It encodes CASSLVGQGTYEQYF.

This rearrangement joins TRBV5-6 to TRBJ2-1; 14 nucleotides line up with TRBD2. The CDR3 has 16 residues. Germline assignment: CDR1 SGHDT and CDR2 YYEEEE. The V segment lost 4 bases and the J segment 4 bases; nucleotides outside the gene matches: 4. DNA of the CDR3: TGTGCCAGCAGCGGGACTAGCGGGGGAGCTTACAATGAGCAGTTCTTC. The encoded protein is CASSGTSGGAYNEQFF.

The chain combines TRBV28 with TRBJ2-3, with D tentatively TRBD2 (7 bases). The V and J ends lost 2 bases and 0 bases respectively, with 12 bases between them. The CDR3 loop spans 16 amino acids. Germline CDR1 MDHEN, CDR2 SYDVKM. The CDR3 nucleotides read TGTGCCAGCAGTTTAATGGCGGGGGCAAGCACAGATACGCAGTATTTT. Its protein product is CASSLMAGASTDTQYF.

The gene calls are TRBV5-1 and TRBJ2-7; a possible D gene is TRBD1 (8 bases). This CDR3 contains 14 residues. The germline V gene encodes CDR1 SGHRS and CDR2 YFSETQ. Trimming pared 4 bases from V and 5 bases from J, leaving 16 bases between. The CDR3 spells CASSRGDRSNEQYF. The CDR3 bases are TGCGCCAGCAGCCGGGGGGACAGGTCGAACGAGCAGTACTTC.

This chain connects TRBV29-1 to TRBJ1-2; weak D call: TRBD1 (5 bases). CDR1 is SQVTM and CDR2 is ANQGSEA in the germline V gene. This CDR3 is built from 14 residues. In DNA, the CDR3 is TGCACCGTGGAAGTGGCGGGGGCTAACTATGGCTACACCTTC. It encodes CTVEVAGANYGYTF.

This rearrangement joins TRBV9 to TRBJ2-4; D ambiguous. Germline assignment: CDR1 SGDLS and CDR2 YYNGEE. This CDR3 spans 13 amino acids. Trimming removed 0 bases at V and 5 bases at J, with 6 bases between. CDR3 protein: CASSVGSENIQYF. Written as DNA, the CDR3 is TGTGCCAGCAGCGTAGGGTCGGAAAACATTCAGTACTTC.

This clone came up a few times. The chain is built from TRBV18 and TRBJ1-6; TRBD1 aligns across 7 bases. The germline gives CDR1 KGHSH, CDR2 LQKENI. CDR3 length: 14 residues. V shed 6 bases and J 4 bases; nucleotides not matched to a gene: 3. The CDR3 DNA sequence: TGTGCCAGCTCCCCGGGACAGTATAATTCACCCCTCCACTTT. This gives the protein CASSPGQYNSPLHF.

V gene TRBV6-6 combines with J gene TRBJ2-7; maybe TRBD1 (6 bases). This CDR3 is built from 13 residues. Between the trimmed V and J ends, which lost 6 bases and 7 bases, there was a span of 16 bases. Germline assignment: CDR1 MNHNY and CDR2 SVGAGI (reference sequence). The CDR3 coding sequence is TGTGCCAGCAGCCTCCAGGGGATTGGAGAGCAGTACTTC. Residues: CASSLQGIGEQYF.

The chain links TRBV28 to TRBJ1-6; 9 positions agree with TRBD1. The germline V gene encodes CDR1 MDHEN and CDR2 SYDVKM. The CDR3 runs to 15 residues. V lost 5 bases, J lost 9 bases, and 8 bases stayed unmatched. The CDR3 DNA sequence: TGTGCCAGCAGTATACTGGACAGGGGTGGTTCACCCCTCCACTTT. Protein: CASSILDRGGSPLHF.

The CDR3 nucleotides read TGTGCCAGCAGCCAAACAGGGGGGAGAGAGCAGTACTTC. Amino acid sequence: CASSQTGGREQYF. This chain connects TRBV3-1 (or the pseudogene TRBV3-2) to TRBJ2-7; 8 bases match TRBD1. This CDR3 has 13 residues. Germline V lookup: CDR1 LGHDT, CDR2 YNNKEL (reference sequence). The ends lost 2 bases at V and 7 bases at J; junction bases unmatched: 4.

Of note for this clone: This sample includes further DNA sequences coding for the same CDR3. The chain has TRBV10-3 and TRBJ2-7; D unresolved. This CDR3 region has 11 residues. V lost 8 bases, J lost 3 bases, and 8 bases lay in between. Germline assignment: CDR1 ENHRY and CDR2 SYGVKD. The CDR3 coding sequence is TGTGCCATCTCAGCAGGCTACGAGCAGTACTTC. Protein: CAISAGYEQYF.

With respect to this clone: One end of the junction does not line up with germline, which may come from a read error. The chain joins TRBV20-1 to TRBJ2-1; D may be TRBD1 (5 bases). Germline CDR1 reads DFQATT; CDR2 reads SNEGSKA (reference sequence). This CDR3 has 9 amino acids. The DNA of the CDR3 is TGCAGTGCCCTGGGGCCGCCGGTCTTC. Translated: CSALGPPVF.